The 25 T cell receptor beta chains given below trace back to one sample, sequenced in a study of neoadjuvant anti-PD-1 for oral cavity cancer. The protocol was immunoSEQ multiplex PCR, while the TCRdb copy is restricted to in-frame clones and leaves out a portion. The profile covers 9,600 or so clones, with roughly 66% appearing a single time and less than 5% taken by the ten largest. Time point reported: after neoadjuvant nivolumab, at surgical resection. The sample in question was PBMCs, obtained after nivolumab (anti-PD-1) treatment. All receptors derive from a person aged 35 to 85 with oral cavity squamous cell carcinoma.

J is TRBJ1-5 and V is TRBV5-1; TRBD1 matches at 7 bases. CDR3 length: 13 residues. Trimming took 4 bases from V and 4 from J; bases not matched to a gene: 2. Germline CDR1 and CDR2: SGHRS and YFSETQ. The CDR3 DNA sequence: TGCGCCAGCAGCCAGGGGGGAAATCAGCCCCAGCATTTT. Protein: CASSQGGNQPQHF.

The rearrangement joins TRBV6-5 to TRBJ2-7; maybe TRBD1 (5 bases). CDR3 size: 12 residues. Germline values: CDR1 MNHEY, CDR2 SVGAGI. Trimming took off 6 bases at V and 7 bases at J, with 13 bases between the two ends. CDR3 loop: CASRPTAGEQYF. The CDR3 nucleotides are TGTGCCAGCAGACCGACCGCAGGGGAGCAGTACTTC.

This clone is a singleton in its sample. V is TRBV6-1 and J is TRBJ2-7; D call uncertain. V lost 1 base and J lost 3, with 10 bases in between. CDR3 length equals 14 residues. The germline V gene encodes CDR1 MNHNS and CDR2 SASEGT. CDR3 nucleotide sequence: TGTGCCAGCAGTGAAGGGCCAAGCGTCTACGAGCAGTACTTC. Protein product: CASSEGPSVYEQYF.

This clone was seen just once. V gene TRBV5-4 combines with J gene TRBJ1-5; possibly TRBD1 for D (5 bases). The germline V gene encodes CDR1 SGHNT and CDR2 YYREEE (reference sequence). The CDR3 is 14 amino acids. V dropped 2 bases and J dropped 6 bases, with 12 bases sitting between them. The DNA of the CDR3 is TGTGCCAGCAGCTTCGGACATAACCGTCAGCCCCAGCATTTT. It yields the protein CASSFGHNRQPQHF.

This clone was counted a few times. V is TRBV28 and J is TRBJ1-1; no reliable D call. The CDR3 has 10 residues. Germline V gives CDR1 MDHEN, CDR2 SYDVKM. V was cut by 4 bases and J by 11 bases, with 8 bases left in between. CDR3 amino acids: CASSSLKAFF. The CDR3 DNA sequence: TGTGCCAGCAGTTCGCTGAAGGCTTTCTTT. Based on the CDR3 plus reference TRBV28 and TRBJ1-1, the full variable domain is DVKVTQSSRYLVKRTGEKVFLECVQDMDHENMFWYRQDPGLGLRLIYFSYDVKMKEKGDIPEGYSVSREKKERFSLILESASTNQTSMYLCASSSLKAFFGQGTRLTVV.

This sequence joins TRBV19 and TRBJ2-3, with 11 positions matching TRBD2. Losses at the gene ends were 5 bases for V and 6 bases for J; bases not matched to a gene: 4. CDR1 is LNHDA and CDR2 is SQIVND in the germline V gene (reference sequence). The CDR3 consists of 14 residues. The CDR3 DNA sequence: TGTGCCAGTAGTGCTAGCGGGAGGAGGGATACGCAGTATTTT. This codes for CASSASGRRDTQYF.

This clone was seen more than once but under ten times. This chain joins TRBV27 and TRBJ1-2; D is ambiguous. Trimming removed 2 bases from V and 7 bases from J, with 11 bases in between. The germline V gene has CDR1 MNHEY and CDR2 SMNVEV (reference sequence). This CDR3 is 13 amino acids long. CDR3 in amino acids: CASSLGGLGGYTF. CDR3 DNA sequence: TGTGCCAGCAGTTTAGGAGGACTCGGTGGCTACACCTTC.

V usage is TRBV6-1 and J usage is TRBJ2-1, with 9 bases fitting TRBD1. Trimming removed 8 bases from V and 8 bases from J; junction bases left unmatched: 7. In germline, CDR1 is MNHNS, CDR2 SASEGT. This CDR3 has 13 amino acids. The CDR3 spells CASSGTGLHEQFF. The CDR3 coding sequence is TGTGCCAGCTCCGGGACAGGGCTCCATGAGCAGTTCTTC.

This clone was counted a single time. The chain joins TRBV9 to TRBJ1-2; no reliable D call. Germline V lookup: CDR1 SGDLS, CDR2 YYNGEE. V lost 3 bases, J lost 3 bases, and 6 bases lay in between. The CDR3 runs to 12 residues. CDR3 sequence reads: CASSAGYYGYTF. The CDR3 bases are TGTGCCAGCAGCGCCGGGTACTATGGCTACACCTTC.

V and J are TRBV7-3 and TRBJ2-3, with 9 bases aligning to TRBD1. V was pared by 5 bases and J by 3 bases, with 0 bases of the junction left unmatched. CDR1 is SGHTA, CDR2 FQGTGA, per germline. This CDR3 comprises 13 residues. CDR3 region: CASSGQGTDTQYF. CDR3 DNA: TGTGCCAGCAGCGGACAGGGGACAGATACGCAGTATTTT.

This clone was recorded a few times. The chain employs TRBV6-5 and TRBJ2-5, with D perhaps matching TRBD1 (5 bases). V was clipped by 0 bases and J by 5 bases, with 10 bases between them. Germline CDR1 MNHEY, CDR2 SVGAGI. The CDR3 totals 14 residues. CDR3 sequence reads: CASSYSQGWETQYF. As DNA, the CDR3 is TGTGCCAGCAGTTACTCGCAGGGTTGGGAGACCCAGTACTTC.

The J gene is TRBJ2-7, the V gene TRBV15; maybe TRBD2 (6 bases). V was shortened by 3 bases and J by 0 bases, with 12 bases between the two germline ends. Germline V gene lookup returns CDR1 LNHNV and CDR2 YYDKDF (reference sequence). The CDR3 is 15 residues long. CDR3 in DNA: TGTGCCACCAGCAGTTGGGACTCAGCCTCCTACGAGCAGTACTTC. It translates to CATSSWDSASYEQYF.

CDR3 bases: TGTGCCAGCAGCTCTCAGAGGGGCTCCTATGGCTACACCTTC. Residues: CASSSQRGSYGYTF. This chain joins TRBV7-3 and TRBJ1-2; D is possibly TRBD1 (5 bases). Looked up from germline, CDR1 is SGHTA and CDR2 is FQGTGA. The CDR3 has 14 amino acids. Between the trimmed V and J ends, which lost 4 bases and 4 bases, there was a span of 13 bases.

V and J are TRBV5-1 and TRBJ2-5, with D unresolved. This CDR3 region has 14 residues. V lost 0 bases and J lost 2, with 8 bases in between. Germline CDR1 reads SGHRS; CDR2 reads YFSETQ. The CDR3 region has the DNA TGCGCCAGCAGCTTGGATCTAGATCAAGAGACCCAGTACTTC. It yields the protein CASSLDLDQETQYF.

A few counts support this clone. The V call is TRBV28, the J call TRBJ1-1; weak D call: TRBD1 (5 bases). Germline V gives CDR1 MDHEN, CDR2 SYDVKM. V was cut by 8 bases and J by 5 bases, with 24 bases left in between. The CDR3 is made up of 16 amino acids. The CDR3 spells CASPPAGSKQDTEAFF. As DNA, the CDR3 is TGTGCCAGCCCCCCCGCGGGCAGTAAACAGGATACTGAAGCTTTCTTT.

J is TRBJ2-1 and V is TRBV11-2; possible D gene TRBD1, 5 bases. CDR1 and CDR2 (germline): SGHAT, FQNNGV. Trimming pared 4 bases from V and 8 bases from J, leaving 12 bases between. The CDR3 is made up of 13 amino acids. The CDR3 nucleotides are TGTGCCAGCAGCTCACAGGACGGGTATGAGCAGTTCTTC. It yields the protein CASSSQDGYEQFF.

CDR3 bases: TGTGCCAGCAGTTCTAGCGGGAGGGTAGGCGATACGCAGTATTTT. Residues: CASSSSGRVGDTQYF. V usage is TRBV27 and J usage is TRBJ2-3; 12 bases match TRBD2. CDR3 length equals 15 residues. V shed 4 bases, J shed 6 bases, and the junction held 5 bases outside the gene matches. CDR1 is MNHEY and CDR2 is SMNVEV in the germline V gene (reference sequence).

This chain uses TRBV9 with TRBJ2-7, with 7 bases matching TRBD2. The CDR3 runs 15 residues. Germline-derived CDR1 and CDR2 are SGDLS and YYNGEE. J was trimmed by 0 bases and V by 0 bases; bases with no gene match: 3. In DNA form, the CDR3 reads TGTGCCAGCAGCGTAGGGGCTAGCGGCTCCTACGAGCAGTACTTC. It codes for CASSVGASGSYEQYF.

The CDR3 region has the DNA TGTGCCAGCAGGGGGCCCAGTGATGGAGGGGAGCTGTTTTTT. Translation: CASRGPSDGGELFF. The chain couples TRBV6-5 to TRBJ2-2; maybe TRBD1 (5 bases). Germline V lookup: CDR1 MNHEY, CDR2 SVGAGI. With 6 bases removed from V and 8 bases from J, the gap between germline ends came to 16 bases. The length of the CDR3 is 14 residues.

There are a few counts of this clone. This chain links TRBV19 with TRBJ1-5; weak D call: TRBD1 (5 bases). With 5 bases removed from V and 5 bases from J, the gap between germline ends came to 10 bases. Germline CDR1 is LNHDA and CDR2 is SQIVND (reference sequence). The CDR3 covers 13 residues. The CDR3 DNA sequence: TGTGCCAGTAGTTTTAACAGGTATCAGCCCCAGCATTTT. Translated: CASSFNRYQPQHF.

This chain connects TRBV5-1 to TRBJ1-2, with a possible D match to TRBD1 (5 bases). V was pared by 4 bases and J by 2 bases, with 15 bases between. The CDR3 contains 15 residues. CDR1 SGHRS and CDR2 YFSETQ come from the germline V gene. The CDR3 protein is CASSARDPGNYGYTF. The CDR3 nucleotides are TGCGCCAGCAGCGCCCGGGACCCGGGAAACTATGGCTACACCTTC.

This clone was observed a handful of times. This sequence joins TRBV6-6 and TRBJ2-7; D is possibly TRBD2 (6 bases). Germline V CDR1 and CDR2: MNHNY, SVGAGI (reference sequence). The length of the CDR3 is 13 residues. V gave up 9 bases and J gave up 2 bases, with 14 bases separating them. The CDR3 region is CASREKGPYEQYF. CDR3 coding DNA: TGTGCCAGTCGGGAGAAGGGTCCCTACGAGCAGTACTTC.

This clone is a singleton in its sample. The chain uses TRBV2 and TRBJ2-3, with 13 bases fitting TRBD2. The CDR3 runs to 17 residues. V lost 8 bases to trimming and J lost 2 bases; unmatched junction nucleotides: 10. From germline, CDR1 is SNHLY and CDR2 FYNNEI. CDR3 residues: CASVGRTSGGPTDTQYF. CDR3 DNA: TGTGCCAGCGTGGGAAGGACTAGCGGGGGCCCCACAGATACGCAGTATTTT.

Only a few counts were recorded for this clone. This chain connects TRBV18 to TRBJ1-1; 9 bases are a match to TRBD1. The length of the CDR3 is 16 residues. V lost 3 bases, J lost 0 bases, and 5 bases stayed unmatched. Per the germline V gene, CDR1 is KGHSH and CDR2 is LQKENI. The CDR3 DNA follows: TGTGCCAGCTCACCGGGACAGGGTGGCGTGAACACTGAAGCTTTCTTT. This sequence encodes CASSPGQGGVNTEAFF.

This chain links TRBV29-1 with TRBJ1-5; no clear D. The ends were cut back, 4 bases at V and 3 bases at J, with 13 bases in the middle. Germline V gene lookup returns CDR1 SQVTM and CDR2 ANQGSEA. The CDR3 has 14 residues. CDR3 coding DNA: TGCAGCGTTGTAGGGCAGCCACCCAATCAGCCCCAGCATTTT. Its translation: CSVVGQPPNQPQHF.